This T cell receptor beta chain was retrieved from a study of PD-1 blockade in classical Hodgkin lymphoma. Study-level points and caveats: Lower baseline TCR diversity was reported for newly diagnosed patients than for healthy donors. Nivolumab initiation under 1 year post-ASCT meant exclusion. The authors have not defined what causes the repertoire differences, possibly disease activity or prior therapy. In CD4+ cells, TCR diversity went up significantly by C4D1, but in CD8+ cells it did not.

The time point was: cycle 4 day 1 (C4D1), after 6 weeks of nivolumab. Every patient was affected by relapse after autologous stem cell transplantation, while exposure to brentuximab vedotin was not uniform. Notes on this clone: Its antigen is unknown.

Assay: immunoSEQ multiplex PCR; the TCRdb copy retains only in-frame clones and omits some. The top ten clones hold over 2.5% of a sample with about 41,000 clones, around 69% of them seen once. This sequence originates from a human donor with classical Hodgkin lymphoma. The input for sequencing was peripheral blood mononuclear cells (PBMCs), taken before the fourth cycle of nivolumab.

For the CDR3, the DNA is TGTGCCAGCAGCTTAAGGGTCCCCCAACAGGAAGAGCAGTACTTC. It codes for CASSLRVPQQEEQYF. This chain connects TRBV7-9 to TRBJ2-7; a weak D match, TRBD1 (5 bases). CDR3 length: 15 amino acids. Trimming stripped 2 bases from V and 7 bases from J, with 18 bases between. Germline loops: CDR1 SEHNR, CDR2 FQNEAQ (reference sequence).